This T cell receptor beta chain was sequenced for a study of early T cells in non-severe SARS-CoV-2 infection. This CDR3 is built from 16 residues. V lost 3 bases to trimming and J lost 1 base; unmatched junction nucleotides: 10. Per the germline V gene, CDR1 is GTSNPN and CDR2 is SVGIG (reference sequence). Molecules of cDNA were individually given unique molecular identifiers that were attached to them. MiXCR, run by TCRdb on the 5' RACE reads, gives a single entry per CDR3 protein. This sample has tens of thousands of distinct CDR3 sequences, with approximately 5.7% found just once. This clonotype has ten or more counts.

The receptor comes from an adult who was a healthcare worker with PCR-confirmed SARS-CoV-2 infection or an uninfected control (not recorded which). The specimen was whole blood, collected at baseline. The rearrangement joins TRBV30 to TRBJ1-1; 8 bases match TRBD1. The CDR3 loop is CAWSTLRGRANTEAFF. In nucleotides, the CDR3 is TGTGCCTGGAGCACTCTCAGGGGGCGAGCGAACACTGAAGCTTTCTTT. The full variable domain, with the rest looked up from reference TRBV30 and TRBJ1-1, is SQTIHQWPATLVQPVGSPLSLECTVEGTSNPNLYWYRQAAGRGLQLLFYSVGIGQISSEVPQNLSASRPQDRQFILSSKKLLLSDSGFYLCAWSTLRGRANTEAFFGQGTRLTVV.